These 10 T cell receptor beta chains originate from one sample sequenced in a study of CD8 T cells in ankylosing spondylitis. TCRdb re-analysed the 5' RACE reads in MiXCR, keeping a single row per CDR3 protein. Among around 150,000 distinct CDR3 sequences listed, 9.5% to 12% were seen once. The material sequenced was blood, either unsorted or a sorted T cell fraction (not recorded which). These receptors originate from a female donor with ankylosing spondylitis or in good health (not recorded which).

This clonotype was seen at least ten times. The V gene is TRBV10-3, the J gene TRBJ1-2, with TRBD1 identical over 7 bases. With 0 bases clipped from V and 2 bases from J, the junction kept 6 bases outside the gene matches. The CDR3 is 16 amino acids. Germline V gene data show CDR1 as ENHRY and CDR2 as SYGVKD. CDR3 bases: TGTGCCATCAGTGAGTCCAGGGGGGCGACGAACTATGGCTACACCTTC. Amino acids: CAISESRGATNYGYTF.

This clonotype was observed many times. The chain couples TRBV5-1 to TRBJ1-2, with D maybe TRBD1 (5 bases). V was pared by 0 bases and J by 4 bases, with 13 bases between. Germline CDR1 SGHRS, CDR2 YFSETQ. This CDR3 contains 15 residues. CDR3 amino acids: CASSLAQGASYGYTF. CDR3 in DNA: TGCGCCAGCAGCTTGGCCCAAGGGGCGAGCTATGGCTACACCTTC.

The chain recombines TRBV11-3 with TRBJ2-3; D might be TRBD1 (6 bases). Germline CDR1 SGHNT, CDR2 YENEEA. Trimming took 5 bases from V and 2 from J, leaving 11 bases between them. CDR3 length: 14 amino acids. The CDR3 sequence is CASSQDSHTDTQYF. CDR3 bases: TGTGCCAGCAGCCAGGACAGCCACACAGATACGCAGTATTTT.

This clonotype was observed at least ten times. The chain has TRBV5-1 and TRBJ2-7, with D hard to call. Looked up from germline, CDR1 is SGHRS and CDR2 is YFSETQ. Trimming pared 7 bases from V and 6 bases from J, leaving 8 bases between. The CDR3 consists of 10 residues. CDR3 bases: TGCGCCAGCCCGGGTTGCGAGCAGTACTTC. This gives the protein CASPGCEQYF.

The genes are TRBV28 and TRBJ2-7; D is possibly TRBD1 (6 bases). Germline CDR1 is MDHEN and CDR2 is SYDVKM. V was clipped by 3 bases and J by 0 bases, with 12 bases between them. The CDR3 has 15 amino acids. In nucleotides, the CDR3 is TGTGCCAGCAGTTTGGACAGCCTGATCTCCTACGAGCAGTACTTC. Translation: CASSLDSLISYEQYF.

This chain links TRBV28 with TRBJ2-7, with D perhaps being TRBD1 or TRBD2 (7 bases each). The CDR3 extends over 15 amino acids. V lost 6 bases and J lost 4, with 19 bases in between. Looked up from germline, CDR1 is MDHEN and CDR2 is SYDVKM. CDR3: CASRSGQAGAYEQYF. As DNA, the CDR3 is TGTGCCAGCAGATCCGGACAGGCGGGAGCGTACGAGCAGTACTTC.

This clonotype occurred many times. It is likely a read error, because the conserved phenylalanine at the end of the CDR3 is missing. The CDR3 DNA is TGTGCCAGCAGTTCCCGGACTGGGAAGCAGTACCTC. Encoded protein: CASSSRTGKQYL. The chain recombines TRBV12-3 or TRBV12-4 with TRBJ2-7; a weak D match, TRBD2 (5 bases). Trimming shortened V by 4 bases and J by 8 bases, and 12 bases separated the two germline ends. There are 12 residues in the CDR3.

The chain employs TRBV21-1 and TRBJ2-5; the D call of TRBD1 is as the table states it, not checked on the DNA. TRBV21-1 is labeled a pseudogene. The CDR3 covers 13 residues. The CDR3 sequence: CAIGQAPAETQYF. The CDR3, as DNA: TGTGCCATAGGACAGGCGCCTGCAGAGACCCAGTACTTC.

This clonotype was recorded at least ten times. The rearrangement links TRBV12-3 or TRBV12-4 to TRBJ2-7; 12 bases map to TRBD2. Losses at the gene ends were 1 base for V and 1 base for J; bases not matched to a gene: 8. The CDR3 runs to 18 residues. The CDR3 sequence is CASSLGASGRALSYEQYF. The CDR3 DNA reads TGTGCCAGCAGTTTAGGGGCTAGCGGGAGGGCCTTATCCTACGAGCAGTACTTC.

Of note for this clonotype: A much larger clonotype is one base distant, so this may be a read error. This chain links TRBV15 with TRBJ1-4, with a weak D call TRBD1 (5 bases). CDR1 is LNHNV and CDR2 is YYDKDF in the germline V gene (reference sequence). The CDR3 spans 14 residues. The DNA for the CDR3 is TGTGTCACCAGCCCGGGACTCCTTGGGGAAAAACTGTTTTTT. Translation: CVTSPGLLGEKLFF.